A single sample gave rise to the 14 T cell receptor beta chains below, sequenced in a study of blood T cell repertoires in COVID-19. The table came from immunoSEQ multiplex PCR; TCRdb's copy has only in-frame clones and leaves some out. The table records 400,000 to 500,000 clones, roughly 90% of them present only once. The specimen sequenced was PBMCs or T cells enriched from blood (not recorded which). These receptor sequences come from a woman aged 18-29 years who had been exposed to COVID-19.

This rearrangement joins TRBV11-2 to TRBJ2-7; 8 positions agree with TRBD1. J lost 3 bases, V lost 4 bases, and 8 bases had no gene match. From germline, CDR1 is SGHAT and CDR2 FQNNGV. The CDR3 runs to 15 residues. The CDR3 DNA follows: TGTGCCAGCAGCTCCCTGACAGGGGCGGTCTACGAGCAGTACTTC. It encodes CASSSLTGAVYEQYF.

The chain couples TRBV3-1 (or the pseudogene TRBV3-2) to TRBJ2-5; 8 nucleotides match TRBD2. Germline CDR1 reads LGHDT; CDR2 reads YNNKEL (reference sequence). Trimming cost V 0 bases and J 5 bases; bases outside gene matches: 11. This CDR3 comprises 17 residues. In nucleotides, the CDR3 is TGTGCCAGCAGCCAAGAAGTCTCCGTAGCGGGGTTGGAGACCCAGTACTTC. Encoded protein: CASSQEVSVAGLETQYF.

J is TRBJ2-2 and V is TRBV7-9; a possible D gene is TRBD2 (5 bases). The V and J ends lost 5 bases and 7 bases respectively, with 11 bases between them. The length of the CDR3 is 13 residues. Germline V gene data show CDR1 as SEHNR and CDR2 as FQNEAQ (reference sequence). DNA of the CDR3: TGTGCCAGCAGCCGAGGGAACTTCGGGGAGCTGTTTTTT. Protein: CASSRGNFGELFF.

The chain links TRBV7-6 to TRBJ2-3, with D possibly TRBD1 on 6 matching bases. Trimming took off 3 bases at V and 2 bases at J, with 12 bases between the two ends. The V gene's germline CDR1 is SGHVS and CDR2 FNYEAQ. The CDR3 is made up of 15 amino acids. CDR3 sequence reads: CASSLAGQFTDTQYF. The CDR3 DNA sequence: TGTGCCAGCAGCTTGGCTGGACAGTTCACAGATACGCAGTATTTT.

This chain uses TRBV10-1 with TRBJ1-1, with 7 bases identical to TRBD1. The CDR3 is 15 residues long. V was clipped by 3 bases and J by 1 base; unmatched bases: 5. Germline V gives CDR1 WNHNN, CDR2 SYGVQD (reference sequence). CDR3 in amino acids: CASSDTGQPNTEAFF. CDR3 in DNA: TGCGCCAGCAGTGATACGGGACAGCCGAACACTGAAGCTTTCTTT.

V is TRBV11-2 and J is TRBJ2-5, with 10 bases matching TRBD2. Germline V lookup: CDR1 SGHAT, CDR2 FQNNGV. The J segment lost 5 bases and the V segment lost 1 base, leaving 7 bases of the junction unmatched. The CDR3 consists of 16 residues. CDR3 nucleotide sequence: TGTGCCAGCAGCTTAGGGCCAGCGGGGGGGCCGGAGACCCAGTACTTC. Its translation is CASSLGPAGGPETQYF.

The CDR3 DNA sequence: TGTGCCAGCAGCATATTGAAGGACAGTGAAGCTTTCTTT. Translating gives CASSILKDSEAFF. The chain couples TRBV28 to TRBJ1-1; a possible D gene is TRBD1 (6 bases). V lost 6 bases and J lost 7, with 15 bases in between. The germline gives CDR1 MDHEN, CDR2 SYDVKM. This CDR3 has 13 residues.

This clone was counted only a few times. The rearrangement uses TRBV27 and TRBJ2-7; 7 bases agree with TRBD1. This CDR3 region has 17 residues. Germline trimming cut 6 bases from V and 0 bases from J; bases unmatched to any gene: 14. The germline CDR1 and CDR2 sequences are MNHEY and SMNVEV (reference sequence). The CDR3 region is CASSRVGTAFSSYEQYF. CDR3 nucleotide sequence: TGTGCCAGCAGCAGGGTTGGGACAGCTTTTAGCTCCTACGAGCAGTACTTC.

CDR3 sequence (DNA): TGTGCCAGCAGTTCCCCACCCCCTAGCGGGAGTCCCACAGATACGCAGTATTTT. It yields the protein CASSSPPPSGSPTDTQYF. The chain employs TRBV28 and TRBJ2-3, with 10 bases aligning to TRBD2. This CDR3 is built from 18 residues. V was pared by 4 bases and J by 2 bases, with 12 bases of the junction left unmatched. CDR1 MDHEN and CDR2 SYDVKM come from the germline V gene.

In regard to this clone: The junction shows a germline mismatch at one end, possibly a read error. The J gene is TRBJ2-7, the V gene TRBV28, with D possibly TRBD1 on 5 matching bases. The CDR3 extends over 12 amino acids. Germline V gene lookup returns CDR1 MDHEN and CDR2 SYDVKM. The CDR3 DNA is TGTGCCAGCAGATCCCCGCAGGGCATCACAAGCTTC. This codes for CASRSPQGITSF.

The chain recombines TRBV6-5 with TRBJ1-2, with D possibly being TRBD1 (6 bases). The CDR3 runs to 14 residues. Germline CDR1 and CDR2: MNHEY and SVGAGI. V lost 6 bases, J lost 7 bases, and 18 bases lay in between. Here the CDR3 DNA reads TGTGCCAGCAGCCACTCACAGGAAGGGGGTGGCTACACCTTC. As protein: CASSHSQEGGGYTF.

Comment on this clone: One junction end disagrees with the germline gene, perhaps due to a read error. The CDR3 nucleotides read TGTGCCAGCAGCTCGGACAGGGTCTTGATTTTT. Its protein is CASSSDRVLIF. The chain combines TRBV7-9 with TRBJ1-4, with 8 bases identical to TRBD1. The length of the CDR3 is 11 residues. Per germline, CDR1 SEHNR and CDR2 FQNEAQ (reference sequence).

The chain links TRBV11-2 to TRBJ2-1, with 9 bases aligning to TRBD2. V lost 1 base and J lost 8; bases outside the gene matches: 6. Germline CDR1 is SGHAT and CDR2 is FQNNGV. CDR3 size: 15 residues. CDR3 residues: CASSLVGLAGHEQFF. DNA for the CDR3: TGTGCCAGCAGCTTAGTGGGACTAGCCGGACATGAGCAGTTCTTC.

This clone was recorded once. The chain couples TRBV6-5 to TRBJ1-5; D is ambiguous. Looked up from germline, CDR1 is MNHEY and CDR2 is SVGAGI. Trimming shortened V by 0 bases and J by 7 bases, and 7 bases separated the two germline ends. This CDR3 has 13 amino acids. CDR3 sequence (DNA): TGTGCCAGCAGTTACTCGAACCGGCAGCCCCAGCATTTT. It specifies CASSYSNRQPQHF.